Listed below are T cell receptor beta chains from one sample, sequenced in a study of cytomegalovirus exposure and HLA in healthy donors. This table comes from immunoSEQ multiplex PCR, and its TCRdb copy is limited to in-frame clones, with some not included. The sample lists roughly 280,000 clones, around two thirds seen once, with around 2.3% in the top ten. The material sequenced was PBMCs. These receptors came from a female donor in good health and CMV-seronegative. Each CDR3 is given with its conserved first and last residue. The D gene is left open where the match is weak. Some rows mark clone size as missing; the rest say once, few, many or name a class of expanded clone.

d_call j_call clone_size v_call cdr3_aa cdr3_nt
. TRBJ2-3 . TRBV10-2 CASSETGFLDTQYF TGCGCCAGCAGTGAGACGGGATTCTTAGATACGCAGTATTTT
. TRBJ2-5 . TRBV6-1 CASSPFAETQYF TGTGCCAGCAGCCCCTTCGCGGAGACCCAGTACTTC
TRBD1 TRBJ2-7 few TRBV5-1 CASSYWDSAYEQYF TGCGCCAGCTCCTACTGGGACAGCGCCTACGAGCAGTACTTC
. TRBJ1-2 . TRBV7-9 CASSFAGDGYTF TGTGCCAGCAGCTTTGCGGGCGATGGCTACACCTTC
TRBD2 TRBJ2-5 . TRBV5-1 CASSGGFLAGDWGETQYF TGCGCCAGCAGCGGGGGGTTTCTAGCGGGAGATTGGGGCGAGACCCAGTACTTC
. TRBJ2-2 . TRBV19 CASSEAFLAGELFF TGTGCCAGTAGTGAGGCTTTCTTGGCCGGGGAGCTGTTTTTT
TRBD1 TRBJ2-7 few TRBV5-1 CASRTRTGAVSEQYF TGCGCCAGCCGAACACGGACAGGGGCAGTAAGCGAGCAGTACTTC
. TRBJ2-2 once TRBV5-1 CASFVSTGELFF TGCGCCAGCTTTGTGTCTACCGGGGAGCTGTTTTTT
TRBD1 TRBJ1-5 . TRBV30 CAWSPNTGVQPQHF TGTGCCTGGAGTCCAAACACAGGGGTTCAGCCCCAGCATTTT
TRBD1 TRBJ2-3 few TRBV18 CASSPGQTGDTQYF TGTGCCAGCTCACCGGGACAGACAGGGGATACGCAGTATTTT
. TRBJ1-4 few TRBV5-1 CASSLEGQGREKLFF TGCGCCAGCAGCTTGGAGGGGCAGGGGCGGGAAAAACTGTTTTTT
TRBD2 TRBJ2-5 . TRBV9 CASSGGGRLAGASTQYF TGTGCCAGCAGCGGGGGGGGGAGACTAGCGGGAGCTTCGACCCAGTACTTC
TRBD2 TRBJ2-5 few TRBV4-1 CASSPGTSGKPNQETQYF TGCGCCAGCAGCCCCGGGACTAGCGGGAAACCGAATCAAGAGACCCAGTACTTC
TRBD2 TRBJ2-7 . TRBV15 CATSPAPGGYEQYF TGTGCCACCAGTCCAGCCCCGGGGGGATACGAGCAGTACTTC
TRBD1 TRBJ2-7 . TRBV11-2 CASSLGGQSYEQYF TGTGCCAGCAGCTTAGGGGGACAGTCCTACGAGCAGTACTTC
. TRBJ2-7 . TRBV9 CASSEGRPGGYEQYF TGTGCCAGCAGCGAGGGACGGCCCGGGGGCTACGAGCAGTACTTC
TRBD1 TRBJ1-2 few TRBV13 CASSRLQGAGGYTF TGTGCCAGCAGCCGCCTACAGGGGGCAGGTGGCTACACCTTC
. TRBJ2-2 . TRBV7-3 CARPTAVYTGELFF TGTGCCAGGCCAACAGCAGTTTACACCGGGGAGCTGTTTTTT
. TRBJ2-7 . TRBV11-3 CASRRTASGYEQYF TGTGCCAGCAGAAGAACCGCTAGTGGCTACGAGCAGTACTTC
TRBD2 TRBJ2-7 . TRBV5-4 CASSTRQGTSGRVYEQYF TGTGCCAGCAGCACCCGACAGGGGACTAGCGGGAGAGTCTACGAGCAGTACTTC
TRBD2 TRBJ2-7 few TRBV6-1 CASSEWAGGPYEQYF TGTGCCAGCAGTGAATGGGCGGGAGGGCCATACGAGCAGTACTTC
. TRBJ1-5 . TRBV7-9 CASSLGRYSNQPQHF TGTGCCAGCAGCTTAGGGAGATATAGCAATCAGCCCCAGCATTTT
TRBD2 TRBJ2-7 . TRBV7-9 CASSSIVGGGDTYEQYF TGTGCCAGCAGCTCAATTGTAGGCGGGGGGGACACCTACGAGCAGTACTTC
. TRBJ1-4 few TRBV5-1 CASSFQGGNEKLFF TGCGCCAGCAGCTTCCAGGGTGGTAATGAAAAACTGTTTTTT
. TRBJ1-5 . TRBV28 CASSLRQAKYQPQHF TGTGCCAGCAGTTTACGACAGGCGAAATATCAGCCCCAGCATTTT
. TRBJ2-7 few TRBV18 CASSDSYEQYF TGTGCCAGCTCAGACAGCTACGAGCAGTACTTC
. TRBJ1-4 . TRBV14 CASSQAAGVSEKLFF TGTGCCAGCAGCCAAGCAGCAGGGGTTTCGGAAAAACTGTTTTTT
. TRBJ2-7 few TRBV28 CASSLGGTKRIYEQYF TGTGCCAGCAGTTTAGGGGGCACAAAGCGGATCTACGAGCAGTACTTC
. TRBJ2-3 . TRBV4-1 CASSDPPQTSTDTQYF TGCGCCAGCAGCGATCCCCCCCAAACTAGCACAGATACGCAGTATTTT
TRBD2 TRBJ2-1 few TRBV7-2 CASSLNSGRGENEQFF TGTGCCAGCAGCTTAAATAGCGGGAGGGGGGAAAATGAGCAGTTCTTC
TRBD2 TRBJ2-7 . TRBV2 CASTLLAGQETYEQYF TGTGCCAGCACTTTATTAGCGGGCCAGGAAACCTACGAGCAGTACTTC
. TRBJ2-2 . TRBV15 CATSATGAGELFF TGTGCCACCAGCGCGACGGGAGCCGGGGAGCTGTTTTTT
. TRBJ2-7 once TRBV5-6 CASSLQDSPYEQYF TGTGCCAGCAGCTTGCAGGACAGTCCATACGAGCAGTACTTC
TRBD1 TRBJ1-2 . TRBV29-1 CSVRRGLNGYTF TGCAGCGTTCGCAGGGGGCTGAATGGCTACACCTTC
TRBD2 TRBJ2-7 once TRBV6-1 CALTLAEGYEQYF TGTGCCCTCACCCTAGCGGAGGGCTACGAGCAGTACTTC
TRBD2 TRBJ2-2 . TRBV7-6 CASSPTSEGTGELFF TGTGCCAGCAGTCCGACTAGCGAGGGGACCGGGGAGCTGTTTTTT
. TRBJ2-7 . TRBV27 CASSLSAGFRSSYEQYF TGTGCCAGCAGTTTATCGGCGGGATTCCGCAGCTCCTACGAGCAGTACTTC
. TRBJ2-7 . TRBV14 CASSHRRAGYEQYF TGTGCCAGCAGCCACCGGAGGGCCGGGTACGAGCAGTACTTC
TRBD2 TRBJ2-3 . TRBV28 CASTGGSSTDTQYF TGTGCCAGCACGGGAGGCTCTAGCACAGATACGCAGTATTTT
. TRBJ2-7 few TRBV28 CASSFGGTYEQYF TGTGCCAGCAGTTTTGGGGGGACCTACGAGCAGTACTTC
TRBD1 TRBJ2-2 . TRBV7-2 CASSSTGVTGELFF TGTGCCAGCAGCTCGACAGGGGTCACCGGGGAGCTGTTTTTT
. TRBJ2-1 . TRBV19 CASSIPLARGVGEQFF TGTGCCAGTAGTATCCCCCTAGCGAGAGGGGTGGGGGAGCAGTTCTTC
TRBD1 TRBJ2-7 . TRBV19 CATYRGNYSYEQYF TGTGCCACTTACAGGGGGAATTATTCCTACGAGCAGTACTTC
. TRBJ2-3 few TRBV11-3 CASSLRTDTQYF TGTGCCAGCAGCCTTCGTACAGATACGCAGTATTTT
TRBD1 TRBJ2-3 . TRBV6-1 CASKEQGATDTQYF TGTGCCAGCAAGGAACAGGGGGCAACGGATACGCAGTATTTT
. TRBJ2-7 . TRBV7-9 CSSSLFPRGASYEQYF TGTTCCAGCAGCTTATTCCCCCGCGGGGCTTCCTACGAGCAGTACTTC
TRBD1 TRBJ2-2 . TRBV6-5 CASSSGQAVGRGELFF TGTGCCAGCAGTTCTGGACAGGCCGTTGGTCGCGGGGAGCTGTTTTTT
. TRBJ2-1 . TRBV29-1 CSVRLVPFNEQFF TGCAGCGTTCGGCTAGTCCCCTTCAATGAGCAGTTCTTC
TRBD2 TRBJ2-3 . TRBV30 CAFLAGAGSRTDTQYF TGTGCCTTCCTAGCGGGAGCGGGTTCCCGCACAGATACGCAGTATTTT
TRBD2 TRBJ2-2 once TRBV19 CASSPRGGNTGELFF TGTGCCAGTAGTCCCCGGGGGGGGAACACCGGGGAGCTGTTTTTT
. TRBJ2-2 . TRBV5-1 CASCTATQGSAGELFF TGCGCCAGCTGTACAGCCACCCAGGGCTCGGCCGGGGAGCTGTTTTTT
. TRBJ2-7 . TRBV7-7 CAYPHRTRVHPYEQYF TGTGCTTACCCCCATCGTACGCGGGTCCACCCCTACGAGCAGTACTTC
. TRBJ2-3 . TRBV5-1 CASRDYLTDTQYF TGCGCCAGCAGAGACTATCTCACAGATACGCAGTATTTT
TRBD1 TRBJ1-1 . TRBV25-1 CASSLQGTHTEAFF TGTGCCAGCAGCCTACAGGGGACCCACACTGAAGCTTTCTTT